What follows describes a single T cell receptor beta chain. TCRdb's copy holds only in-frame clones and misses some; the assay was immunoSEQ multiplex PCR. The repertoire holds roughly 6,400 clones, with less than 96% as singletons. This record belongs to a study of technical replicates of blood from a few donors. The CDR3 contains 15 residues. Trimming at V came to 9 bases and at J to 0 bases, leaving 8 bases not matched to a gene. Germline CDR1 reads LNHDA; CDR2 reads SQIVND (reference sequence). The V gene is TRBV19, the J gene TRBJ2-7; 10 bases line up with TRBD2. This TCR derives from a human donor in good health. The specimen was PBMCs. The CDR3 spells CASSGLADLSYEQYF. The CDR3 bases are TGTGCCAGCAGTGGACTAGCGGACCTCTCCTACGAGCAGTACTTC. Combining the CDR3 with reference TRBV19 and TRBJ2-7 gives the whole variable domain DGGITQSPKYLFRKEGQNVTLSCEQNLNHDAMYWYRQDPGQGLRLIYYSQIVNDFQKGDIAEGYSVSREKKESFPLTVTSAQKNPTAFYLCASSGLADLSYEQYFGPGTRLTVT.